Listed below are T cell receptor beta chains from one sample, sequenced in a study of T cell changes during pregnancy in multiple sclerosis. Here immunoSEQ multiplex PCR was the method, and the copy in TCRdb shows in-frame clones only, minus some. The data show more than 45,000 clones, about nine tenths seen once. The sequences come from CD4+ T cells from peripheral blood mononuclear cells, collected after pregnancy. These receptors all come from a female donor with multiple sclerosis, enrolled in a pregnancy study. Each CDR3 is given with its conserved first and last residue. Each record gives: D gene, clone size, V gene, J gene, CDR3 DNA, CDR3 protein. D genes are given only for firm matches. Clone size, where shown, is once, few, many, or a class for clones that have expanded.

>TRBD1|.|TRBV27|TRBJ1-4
TGTGCCAGCAGTTTATCCTTGGACAGGGGGCTTGAAAAACTGTTTTTT
CASSLSLDRGLEKLFF
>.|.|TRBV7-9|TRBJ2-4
TGTGCCAGCAGCTTAACACAAGCCAAAAACATTCAGTACTTC
CASSLTQAKNIQYF
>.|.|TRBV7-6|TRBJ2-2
TGTGCCAGCAGCTCTCGGGACTCAAGATCTGCGAACACCGGGGAGCTGTTTTTT
CASSSRDSRSANTGELFF
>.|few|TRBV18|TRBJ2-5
TGTGCCAGCTCCCCGGGTTTGACAGGGACCCAGTACTTC
CASSPGLTGTQYF
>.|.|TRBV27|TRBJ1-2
TGTGCCAGCAGAGGATTTGGCAGCCGACTCTATGGCTACACCTTC
CASRGFGSRLYGYTF
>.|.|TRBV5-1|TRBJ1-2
TGCGCCAGCAGCTTGGATACAGGGTTTAGCTATGGCTACACCTTC
CASSLDTGFSYGYTF
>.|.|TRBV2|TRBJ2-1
TGTGCCAGCACCGTCGCTAGCGGAGGGGGGCAGTTCTTC
CASTVASGGGQFF
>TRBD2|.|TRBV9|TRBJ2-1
TGTGCCAGCAGCGTAACCGGGACTAGCGCCTATGAGCAGTTCTTC
CASSVTGTSAYEQFF
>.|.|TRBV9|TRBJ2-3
TGTGCCAGCAGCGTAAGCCTCACAGATACGCAGTATTTT
CASSVSLTDTQYF
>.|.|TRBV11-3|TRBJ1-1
TGTGCCAGCAGCTTAGGGGGAATGGGAGACACTGAAGCTTTCTTT
CASSLGGMGDTEAFF
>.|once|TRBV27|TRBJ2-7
TGTGCCAGCAGTGATAGGGGGGGTTCCGAGCAGTACTTC
CASSDRGGSEQYF
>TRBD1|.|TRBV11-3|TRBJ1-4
TGTGCCAGCAGCATCCGACAGGGGGGGACTAATGAAAAACTGTTTTTT
CASSIRQGGTNEKLFF
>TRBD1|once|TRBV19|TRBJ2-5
TGTGCCAGAAGGACAGGGGGCCGGAGAGAGACCCAGTACTTC
CARRTGGRRETQYF